This TCR beta chain was captured in a study of T cells in Graves' hyperthyroidism and ophthalmopathy (dated by TCRdb to between 2017 and 2020). About the full investigation: Peripheral blood was collected at initial diagnosis, before any treatment. TCR V-J signatures able to tell the groups apart were searched for in a discovery cohort of 90 to 100 patients, of whom 43 had Graves' ophthalmopathy and 57 had stable Graves' hyperthyroidism. An independent validation cohort of around 19 hyperthyroidism patients and about 16 patients who later progressed to ophthalmopathy tested prospective prediction of ophthalmopathy. The 100 or so discovery patients were divided at random into training and test sets in a 7:3 ratio. In about 6 Graves' hyperthyroidism patients, the study also compared T-cell repertoires from thyroid tissue with T-cell repertoires from blood. After blood sampling, hyperthyroidism patients were treated with methimazole at a starting dose of 30 mg daily, and ophthalmopathy patients were treated with high-dose intravenous methylprednisolone. The paper describes TCR Vbeta CDR3 sequencing of fewer than 150 peripheral blood samples, made up of 43 ophthalmopathy patients, approximately 76 hyperthyroidism patients and about 17 progressor patients. The study at large found these results: In validation, the model predicted progression to ophthalmopathy a median of approximately 6.3 months before onset, with around 70% sensitivity and roughly 73% specificity. A 13 V-J signature model separated ophthalmopathy from stable hyperthyroidism, with over 85% sensitivity and 81.08% specificity in cross-validation and 80%/75% in testing. No statistical method was used to fix the sample size in advance, and group allocation was not hidden from the investigators. Blood samples also contained most of the expanded thyroid clonotypes (frequency above 0.001), which suggests that blood repertoires may reflect thyroid immune responses.

The CDR3 holds 15 amino acids from the cysteine to the phenylalanine. Just the 45-base CDR3 DNA is kept, in frame starting at base 1. V lost 5 bases and J lost 4 bases; the stretch between them is 15 bases long. CDR1 and CDR2 are read off the germline V gene as SGHTA and FQGNSA. Amplification of TCR beta CDR3 regions was carried out from RNA transcripts. For the first round of RT-PCR on the TCR CDR3, the HTBI primer set was used together with the Qiagen OneStep RT-PCR kit. Libraries were constructed in a second round of multiplex PCR, after which size selection and purification were performed. Paired-end sequencing of the libraries was performed with 100 bp reads on an Illumina HiSeq2000. In the source study's methods: SOAPnuke was used to process the raw data, removing reads that contained adapters or uncalled bases, had a mean Phred below 15, or lacked an exact match to the constant primer or identifier. COPE v1.2.5 was used to merge the high-quality paired reads, and each unique nucleotide sequence was defined as a clonotype. MiTCR v1.1 was used to align the clonotypes against IMGT TRBV, TRBD and TRBJ reference segments. The analysis included only V-J combinations with a frequency above 0.0001, which together covered approximately 99% of the repertoires. A TCS score was defined as the ratio between F50 (clonal expansion) and ExV (chaos), using BLOSUM62-based TCRdist between CDR3 peptides within each V-J. Welch's t-statistics and random forest reduced 450 to 600 V-J features to 10 to 15, which were used in a naive Bayes classifier (R e1071). TCRdb reran the public reads through fastp at Q25 and MiXCR, keeping productive beta chains. Duplicate CDR3 protein sequences are folded into a single record with the most common DNA and genes. Here the V and J calls rest on TCRdb's processing, not on the authors' analysis. The sample table records approximately 610,000 distinct CDR3 sequences; 16% of these occur just once. The ten largest clones represent approximately 18% of the sample.

This clonotype was found many times. What this receptor recognizes is not known. Qualities for individual bases were not recorded, and no much larger clone is one base off. Graves' hyperthyroidism was defined as stable when no progression to ophthalmopathy occurred over 18 months of follow-up. Hyperthyroidism patients were aged 18 to 65 years and newly diagnosed, with disease duration of less than 2 months. Patients with uncontrolled infections, other autoimmune diseases, pregnancy or lactation were excluded. Diagnoses were established on the basis of clinical symptoms, serum thyroxine and TRAb, thyroid ultrasound, and orbital computed tomography. PBMCs were isolated from 7.5 to 10 ml of fresh peripheral blood by Ficoll-Paque density gradient centrifugation. Total RNA was extracted using Trizol reagent, and RNA quality was assessed on an Agilent 2100 Bioanalyzer.

Sequenced sample: blood. This sequence originates from a woman aged 18-35 years with Graves' hyperthyroidism. The rearrangement joined TRBV7-2 to TRBJ1-5, with a weak D call of TRBD1 (5 bases match). The CDR3 here reads CASSRMQGGNQPQHF. In nucleotide form, the sequence is TGTGCCAGCAGCCGCATGCAGGGAGGGAATCAGCCCCAGCATTTT.